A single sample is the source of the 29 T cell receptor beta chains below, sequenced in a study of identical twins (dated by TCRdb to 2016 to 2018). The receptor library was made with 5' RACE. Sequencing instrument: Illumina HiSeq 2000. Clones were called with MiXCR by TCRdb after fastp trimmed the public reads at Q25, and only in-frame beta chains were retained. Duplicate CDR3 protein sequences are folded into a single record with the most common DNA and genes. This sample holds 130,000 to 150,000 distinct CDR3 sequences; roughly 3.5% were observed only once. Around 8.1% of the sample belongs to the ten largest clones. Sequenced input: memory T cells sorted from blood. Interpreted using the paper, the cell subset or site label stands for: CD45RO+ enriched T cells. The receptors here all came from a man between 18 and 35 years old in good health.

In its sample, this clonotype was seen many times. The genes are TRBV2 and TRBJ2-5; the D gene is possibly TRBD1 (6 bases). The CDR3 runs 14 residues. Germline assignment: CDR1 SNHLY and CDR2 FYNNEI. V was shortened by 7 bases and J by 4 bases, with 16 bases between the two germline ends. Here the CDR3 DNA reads TGTGCCAGCATTCAGGGGTCCGGATTAGAGACCCAGTACTTC. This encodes CASIQGSGLETQYF.

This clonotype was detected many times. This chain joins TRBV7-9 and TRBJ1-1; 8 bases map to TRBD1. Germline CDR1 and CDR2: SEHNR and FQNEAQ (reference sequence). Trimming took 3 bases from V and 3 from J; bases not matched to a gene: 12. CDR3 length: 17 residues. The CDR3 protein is CASSFSQGAGLYTEAFF. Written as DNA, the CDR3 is TGTGCCAGCAGCTTTAGCCAGGGGGCGGGTTTGTACACTGAAGCTTTCTTT. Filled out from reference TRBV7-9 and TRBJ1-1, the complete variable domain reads DTGVSQNPRHKITKRGQNVTFRCDPISEHNRLYWYRQTLGQGPEFLTYFQNEAQLEKSRLLSDRFSAERPKGSFSTLEIQRTEQGDSAMYLCASSFSQGAGLYTEAFFGQGTRLTVV.

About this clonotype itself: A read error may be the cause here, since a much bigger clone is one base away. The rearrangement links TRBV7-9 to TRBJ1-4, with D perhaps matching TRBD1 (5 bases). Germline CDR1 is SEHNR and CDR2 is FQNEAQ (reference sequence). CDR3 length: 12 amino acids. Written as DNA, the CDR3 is TGTTCCAGCAGCCCAGAGGGGGAAAAACTGTTTTTT. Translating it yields CSSSPEGEKLFF.

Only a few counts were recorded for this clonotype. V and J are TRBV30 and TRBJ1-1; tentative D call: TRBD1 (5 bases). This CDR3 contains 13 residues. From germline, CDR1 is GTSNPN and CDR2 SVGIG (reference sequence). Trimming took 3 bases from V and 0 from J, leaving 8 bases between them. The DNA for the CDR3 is TGTGCCTGGAGCGACAGAGTGAACACTGAAGCTTTCTTT. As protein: CAWSDRVNTEAFF.

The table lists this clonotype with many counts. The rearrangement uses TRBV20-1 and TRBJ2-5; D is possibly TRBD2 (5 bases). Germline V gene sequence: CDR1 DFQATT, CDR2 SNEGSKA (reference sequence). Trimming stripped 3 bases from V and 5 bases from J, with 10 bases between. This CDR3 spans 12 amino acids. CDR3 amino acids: CSAREVGETQYF. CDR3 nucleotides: TGCAGTGCTAGGGAGGTCGGGGAGACCCAGTACTTC.

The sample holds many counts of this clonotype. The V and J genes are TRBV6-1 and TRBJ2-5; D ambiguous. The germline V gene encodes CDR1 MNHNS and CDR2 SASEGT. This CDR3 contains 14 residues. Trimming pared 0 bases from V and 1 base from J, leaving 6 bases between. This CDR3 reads CASSEAGFQETQYF. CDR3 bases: TGTGCCAGCAGTGAAGCCGGATTCCAAGAGACCCAGTACTTC.

The chain's CDR3 is CASFRQENTEAFF. CDR3 bases: TGTGCCAGCTTCCGACAGGAGAACACTGAAGCTTTCTTT. The rearrangement joins TRBV13 to TRBJ1-1, with D tentatively TRBD1 (6 bases). CDR3 size: 13 residues. Trimming stripped 8 bases from V and 1 base from J, with 11 bases between. The V gene's germline CDR1 is PRHDT and CDR2 FYEKMQ (reference sequence).

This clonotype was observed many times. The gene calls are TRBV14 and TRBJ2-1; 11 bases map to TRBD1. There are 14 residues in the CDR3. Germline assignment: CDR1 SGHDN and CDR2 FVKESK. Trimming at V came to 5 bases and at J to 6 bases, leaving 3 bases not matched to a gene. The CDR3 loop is CASSADRGLNEQFF. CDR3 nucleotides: TGTGCCAGCAGCGCGGACAGGGGGCTCAATGAGCAGTTCTTC.

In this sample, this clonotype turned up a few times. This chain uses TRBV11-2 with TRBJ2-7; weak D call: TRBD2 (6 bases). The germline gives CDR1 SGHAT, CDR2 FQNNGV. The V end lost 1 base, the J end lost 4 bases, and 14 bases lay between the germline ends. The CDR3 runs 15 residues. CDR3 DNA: TGTGCCAGCAGCTTAGGGGCTAGCGAAAGGTACGAGCAGTACTTC. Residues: CASSLGASERYEQYF.

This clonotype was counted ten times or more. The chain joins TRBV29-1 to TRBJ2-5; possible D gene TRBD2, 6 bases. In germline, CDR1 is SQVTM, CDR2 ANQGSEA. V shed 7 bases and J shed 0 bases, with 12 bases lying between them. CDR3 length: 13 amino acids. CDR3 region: CSAGTYNQETQYF. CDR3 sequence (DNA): TGCAGCGCCGGGACTTACAACCAAGAGACCCAGTACTTC. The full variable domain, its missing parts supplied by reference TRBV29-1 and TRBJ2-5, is SAVISQKPSRDICQRGTSLTIQCQVDSQVTMMFWYRQQPGQSLTLIATANQGSEATYESGFVIDKFPISRPNLTFSTLTVSNMSPEDSSIYLCSAGTYNQETQYFGPGTRLLVL.

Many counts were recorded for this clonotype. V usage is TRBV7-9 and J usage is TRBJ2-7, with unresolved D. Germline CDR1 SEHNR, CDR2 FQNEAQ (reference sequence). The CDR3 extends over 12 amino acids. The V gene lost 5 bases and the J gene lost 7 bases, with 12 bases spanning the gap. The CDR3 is CASSHEVGEQYF. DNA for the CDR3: TGTGCCAGCAGCCACGAGGTGGGGGAGCAGTACTTC. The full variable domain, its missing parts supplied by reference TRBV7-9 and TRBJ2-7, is DTGVSQNPRHKITKRGQNVTFRCDPISEHNRLYWYRQTLGQGPEFLTYFQNEAQLEKSRLLSDRFSAERPKGSFSTLEIQRTEQGDSAMYLCASSHEVGEQYFGPGTRLTVT.

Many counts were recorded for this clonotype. CDR3 sequence (DNA): TGTGCCACCAGCAGAGTTGGGGGTATCAGTAACGGCTACACCTTC. This codes for CATSRVGGISNGYTF. The chain employs TRBV15 and TRBJ1-2; a weak D match, TRBD1 (5 bases). This CDR3 comprises 15 residues. Germline-derived CDR1 and CDR2 are LNHNV and YYDKDF (reference sequence). V dropped 1 base and J dropped 8 bases, with 17 bases sitting between them.

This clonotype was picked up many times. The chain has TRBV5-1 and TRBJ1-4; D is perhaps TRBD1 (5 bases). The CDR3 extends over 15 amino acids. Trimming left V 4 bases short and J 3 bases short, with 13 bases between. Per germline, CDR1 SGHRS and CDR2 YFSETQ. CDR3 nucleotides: TGCGCCAGCAGCCGATCCGGGACGGCTAATGAAAAACTGTTTTTT. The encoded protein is CASSRSGTANEKLFF.

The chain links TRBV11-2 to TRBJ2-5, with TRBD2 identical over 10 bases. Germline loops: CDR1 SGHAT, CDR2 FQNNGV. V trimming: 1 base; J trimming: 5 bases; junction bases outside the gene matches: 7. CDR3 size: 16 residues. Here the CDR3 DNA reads TGTGCCAGCAGCTTAGGTGCAGCGGGAGGGGATGAGACCCAGTACTTC. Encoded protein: CASSLGAAGGDETQYF.

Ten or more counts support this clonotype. CDR3 nucleotides: TGTGCCAGCAGCCCCTCGCTAGAAGAGACCCAGTACTTC. This sequence encodes CASSPSLEETQYF. The V gene is TRBV5-6, the J gene TRBJ2-5; no definite D call. The length of the CDR3 is 13 residues. Germline V CDR1 and CDR2: SGHDT, YYEEEE. V gave up 4 bases and J gave up 3 bases, with 10 bases separating them.

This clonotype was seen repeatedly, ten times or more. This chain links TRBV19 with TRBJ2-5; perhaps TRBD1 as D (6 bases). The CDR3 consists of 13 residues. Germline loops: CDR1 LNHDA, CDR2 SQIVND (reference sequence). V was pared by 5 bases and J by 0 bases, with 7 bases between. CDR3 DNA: TGTGCCAGTAGTCGGACAGACCAAGAGACCCAGTACTTC. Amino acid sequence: CASSRTDQETQYF.

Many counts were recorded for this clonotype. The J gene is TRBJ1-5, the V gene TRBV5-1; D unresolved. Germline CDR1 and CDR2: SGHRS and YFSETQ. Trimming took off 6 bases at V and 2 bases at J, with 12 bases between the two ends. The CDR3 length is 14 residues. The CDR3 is CASNEELGNQPQHF. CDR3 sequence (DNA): TGCGCCAGCAACGAGGAATTGGGCAATCAGCCCCAGCATTTT.

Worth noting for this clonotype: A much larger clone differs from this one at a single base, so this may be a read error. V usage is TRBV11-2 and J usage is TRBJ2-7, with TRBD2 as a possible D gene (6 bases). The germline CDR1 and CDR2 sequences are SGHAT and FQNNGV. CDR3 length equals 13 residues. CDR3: CTSSSSGVYEQYF. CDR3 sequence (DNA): TGTACCAGCAGCTCATCGGGGGTCTACGAGCAGTACTTC.

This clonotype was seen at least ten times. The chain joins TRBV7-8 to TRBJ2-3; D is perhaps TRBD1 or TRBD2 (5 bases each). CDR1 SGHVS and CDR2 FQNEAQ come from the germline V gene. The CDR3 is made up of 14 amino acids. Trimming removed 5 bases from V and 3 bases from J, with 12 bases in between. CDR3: CASSPPWGTDTQYF. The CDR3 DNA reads TGTGCCAGCAGCCCCCCGTGGGGGACAGATACGCAGTATTTT.

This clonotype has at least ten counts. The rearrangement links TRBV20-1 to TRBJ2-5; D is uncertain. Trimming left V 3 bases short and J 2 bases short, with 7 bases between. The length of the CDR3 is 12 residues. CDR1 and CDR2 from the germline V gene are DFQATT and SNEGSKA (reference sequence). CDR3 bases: TGCAGTGCTAGTCCAGGACAAGAGACCCAGTACTTC. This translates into CSASPGQETQYF.

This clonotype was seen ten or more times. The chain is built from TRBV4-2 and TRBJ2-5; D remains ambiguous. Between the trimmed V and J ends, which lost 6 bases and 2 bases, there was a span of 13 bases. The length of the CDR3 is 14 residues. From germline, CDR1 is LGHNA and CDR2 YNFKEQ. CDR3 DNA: TGTGCCAGCAGTCCCGGAGTGGGGCAAGAGACCCAGTACTTC. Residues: CASSPGVGQETQYF.

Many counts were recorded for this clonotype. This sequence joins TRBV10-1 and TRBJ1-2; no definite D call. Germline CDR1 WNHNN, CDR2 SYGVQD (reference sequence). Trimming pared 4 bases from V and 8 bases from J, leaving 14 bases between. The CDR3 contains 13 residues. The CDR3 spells CASSAGQRRGYTF. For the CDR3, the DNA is TGCGCCAGCAGTGCGGGCCAAAGAAGGGGCTACACCTTC.

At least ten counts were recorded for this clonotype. The CDR3 region has the DNA TGTGCCAGCCGTCGGGCAGGTATGAATGAGCAGTTCTTC. Its protein is CASRRAGMNEQFF. The chain employs TRBV11-2 and TRBJ2-1; D remains unclear. This CDR3 spans 13 amino acids. CDR1 and CDR2 from the germline V gene are SGHAT and FQNNGV. V lost 8 bases and J 7 bases, leaving 15 bases between the germline ends.

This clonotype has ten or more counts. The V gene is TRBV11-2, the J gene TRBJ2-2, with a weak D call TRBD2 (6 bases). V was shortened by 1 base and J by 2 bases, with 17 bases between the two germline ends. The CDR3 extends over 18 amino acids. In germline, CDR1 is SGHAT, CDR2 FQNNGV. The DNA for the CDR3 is TGTGCCAGCAGCTTAGTTCATCGCGGAGGGATCAACACCGGGGAGCTGTTTTTT. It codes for CASSLVHRGGINTGELFF.

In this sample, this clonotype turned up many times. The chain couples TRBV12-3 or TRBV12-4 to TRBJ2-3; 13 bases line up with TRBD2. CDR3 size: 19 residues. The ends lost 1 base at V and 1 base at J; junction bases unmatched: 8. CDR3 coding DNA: TGTGCCAGCAGTTTAGGCGGACTAGCGGGAGAGGGGGGCACAGATACGCAGTATTTT. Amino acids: CASSLGGLAGEGGTDTQYF.

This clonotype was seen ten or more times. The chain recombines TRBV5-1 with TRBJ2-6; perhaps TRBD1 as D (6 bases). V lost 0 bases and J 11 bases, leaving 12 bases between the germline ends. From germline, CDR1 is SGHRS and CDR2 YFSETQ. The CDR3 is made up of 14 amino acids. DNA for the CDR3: TGCGCCAGCAGCTTGGCAGACAGGCGCGACGTCCTGACTTTC. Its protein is CASSLADRRDVLTF.

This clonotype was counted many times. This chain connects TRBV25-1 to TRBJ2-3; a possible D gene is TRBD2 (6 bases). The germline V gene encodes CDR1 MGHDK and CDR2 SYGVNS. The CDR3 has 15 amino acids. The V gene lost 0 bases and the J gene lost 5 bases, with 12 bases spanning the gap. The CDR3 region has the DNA TGTGCCAGCAGTGAATATGGGACTGGCCTAGATACGCAGTATTTT. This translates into CASSEYGTGLDTQYF.

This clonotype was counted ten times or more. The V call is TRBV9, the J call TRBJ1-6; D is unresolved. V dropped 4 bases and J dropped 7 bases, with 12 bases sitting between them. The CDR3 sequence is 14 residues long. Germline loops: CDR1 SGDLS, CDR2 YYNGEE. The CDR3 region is CASSFRTENSPLHF. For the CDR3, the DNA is TGTGCCAGCAGCTTTCGGACGGAAAATTCACCCCTCCACTTT.

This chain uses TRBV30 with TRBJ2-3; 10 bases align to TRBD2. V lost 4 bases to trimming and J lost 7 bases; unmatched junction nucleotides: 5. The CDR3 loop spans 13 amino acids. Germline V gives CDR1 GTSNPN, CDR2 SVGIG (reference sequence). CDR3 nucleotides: TGTGCCTGGACTAGCGGGAGTATGAATACGCAGTATTTT. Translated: CAWTSGSMNTQYF.